This TCR beta chain was found in a study of blood T cell repertoires in COVID-19. Profiled with immunoSEQ multiplex PCR; TCRdb holds only in-frame clones, not every one. The sample holds 120,000 to 150,000 clones, approximately 87% seen once. This CDR3 has 17 amino acids. V was clipped by 0 bases and J by 3 bases; unmatched bases: 9. Germline CDR1 is SGDLS and CDR2 is YYNGEE. This clonotype was obtained from a man in his fifties or sixties in a cohort exposed to, infected with or recovered from COVID-19 (not recorded which). The gene calls are TRBV9 and TRBJ2-1, with 7 bases that match TRBD2. Sequenced: PBMCs or T cells enriched from blood (not recorded which). CDR3 sequence: CASSVARSGTNYNEQFF. The DNA for the CDR3 is TGTGCCAGCAGCGTAGCCCGCAGCGGGACTAACTACAATGAGCAGTTCTTC.